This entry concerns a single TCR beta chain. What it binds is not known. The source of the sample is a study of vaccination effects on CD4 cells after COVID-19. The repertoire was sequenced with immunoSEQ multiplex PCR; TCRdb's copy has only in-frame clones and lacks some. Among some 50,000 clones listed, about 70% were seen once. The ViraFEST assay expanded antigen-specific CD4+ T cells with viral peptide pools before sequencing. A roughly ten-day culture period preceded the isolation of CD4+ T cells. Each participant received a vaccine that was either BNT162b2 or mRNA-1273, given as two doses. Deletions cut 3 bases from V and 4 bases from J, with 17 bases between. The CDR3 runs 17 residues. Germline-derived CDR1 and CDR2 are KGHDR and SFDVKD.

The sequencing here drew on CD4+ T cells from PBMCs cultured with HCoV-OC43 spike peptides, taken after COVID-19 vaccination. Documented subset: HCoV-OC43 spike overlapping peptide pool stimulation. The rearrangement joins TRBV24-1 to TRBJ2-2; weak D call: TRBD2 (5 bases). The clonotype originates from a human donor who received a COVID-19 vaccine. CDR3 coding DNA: TGTGCCACCAGTGATCCACCGGGAAGGTTCAGCACCGGGGAGCTGTTTTTT. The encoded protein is CATSDPPGRFSTGELFF.